Listed below are T cell receptor beta chains from one sample, sequenced in a study of blood T cell repertoires in COVID-19. Assay used: immunoSEQ multiplex PCR; TCRdb lists only in-frame clones, some missing. The sample includes roughly 250,000 clones, approximately 92% of them seen just once. The sample was PBMCs or T cells enriched from blood (not recorded which). These receptors originate from a woman between 18 and 30 years old who had recovered from COVID-19. Both conserved end residues are part of each CDR3. D genes are given only for firm matches. Clone size appears in some rows only: once, few, many, or a class for an expanded clone.

>TRBV7-9|.|.|13|TRBJ1-1
CASSWTANTEAFF
TGTGCCAGCAGCTGGACAGCGAACACTGAAGCTTTCTTT
>TRBV7-6|once|TRBD2|19|TRBJ2-5
CASSLVVAGGEESEETQYF
TGTGCCAGCAGCTTAGTAGTAGCGGGGGGCGAGGAATCAGAGGAGACCCAGTACTTC
>TRBV3-1/TRBV3-2|once|TRBD1|16|TRBJ1-6
CASSLRTGGAGSPLHF
TGTGCCAGCAGCTTACGGACAGGGGGCGCGGGTTCACCCCTCCACTTT
>TRBV28|.|.|15|TRBJ1-2
CASSFFGRNNYGYTF
TGTGCCAGCAGTTTTTTTGGCAGAAATAACTATGGCTACACCTTC
>TRBV11-2|.|.|15|TRBJ1-5
CASSLLGGSNQPQHF
TGTGCCAGCAGCCTCTTAGGGGGTAGCAATCAGCCCCAGCATTTT
>TRBV2|.|.|17|TRBJ1-6
CASSYMDSRAYNSPLHF
TGTGCCAGCAGTTACATGGACAGTCGCGCCTATAATTCACCCCTCCACTTT
>TRBV7-2|.|.|14|TRBJ2-5
CASSLVVAEETQYF
TGTGCCAGCAGCTTAGTGGTAGCTGAAGAGACCCAGTACTTC
>TRBV28|.|TRBD1|18|TRBJ2-2
CASSIGTAKITNTGELFF
TGTGCCAGCAGCATTGGGACAGCCAAAATTACGAACACCGGGGAGCTGTTTTTT
>TRBV2|.|TRBD1|14|TRBJ1-5
CASMKTGGLPTQHF
TGTGCCAGCATGAAGACAGGGGGACTTCCGACCCAGCATTTT
>TRBV3-1/TRBV3-2|.|.|14|TRBJ1-3
CASSQATGGNTIYF
TGTGCCAGCAGCCAAGCTACAGGGGGAAACACCATATATTTT
>TRBV28|.|TRBD1|17|TRBJ1-1
CASSLFRDRDQNTEAFF
TGTGCCAGCAGCCTATTCCGCGACAGGGACCAGAACACTGAAGCTTTCTTT
>TRBV21-1|.|.|14|TRBJ2-1
CAFLGQGTYNEQFF
TGTGCCTTCCTGGGACAGGGGACCTACAATGAGCAGTTCTTC
>TRBV5-1|.|TRBD2|16|TRBJ2-7
CASSNTSGRIPYEQYF
TGCGCCAGCAGCAATACTAGCGGGCGCATTCCCTACGAGCAGTACTTC
>TRBV2|.|TRBD1|16|TRBJ1-3
CASSEIGQGRGNTIYF
TGTGCCAGCAGTGAAATAGGACAGGGGAGAGGAAACACCATATATTTT
>TRBV7-8|.|TRBD2|17|TRBJ2-1
CASSLYRPDGGNNEQFF
TGTGCCAGCAGCTTATATCGGCCCGACGGGGGGAACAATGAGCAGTTCTTC
>TRBV12-3/TRBV12-4|once|TRBD1|12|TRBJ1-2
CASSLPGGSYTF
TGTGCCAGCAGTCTTCCAGGGGGTAGCTACACCTTC
>TRBV27|few|TRBD2|17|TRBJ2-5
CASSFLSGGAAGKTQYF
TGTGCCAGCAGTTTTCTGAGCGGGGGGGCCGCCGGGAAGACCCAGTACTTC
>TRBV6-2/TRBV6-3|.|TRBD2|15|TRBJ2-1
CASRPLADSYNEQFF
TGTGCCAGCAGACCTCTAGCGGACTCCTACAATGAGCAGTTCTTC
>TRBV5-1|.|.|14|TRBJ2-7
CASSVLESAYEQYF
TGCGCCAGCAGCGTACTAGAATCAGCCTACGAGCAGTACTTC
>TRBV6-5|.|.|14|TRBJ2-5
CASSYRGSQETQYF
TGTGCCAGCAGTTACCGCGGATCTCAAGAGACCCAGTACTTC
>TRBV5-1|.|.|15|TRBJ2-1
CASSLAVGAYNEQFF
TGCGCCAGCAGCTTGGCCGTAGGGGCCTACAATGAGCAGTTCTTC
>TRBV10-2|.|TRBD1|16|TRBJ1-2
CASSEWGQASNYGYTF
TGCGCCAGCAGTGAATGGGGACAGGCTTCGAACTATGGCTACACCTTC
>TRBV6-6|once|.|14|TRBJ2-5
CASSPGLPQETQYF
TGTGCCAGCAGCCCAGGCCTTCCCCAAGAGACCCAGTACTTC
>TRBV27|.|.|14|TRBJ1-6
CASSQRGAGSPLHF
TGTGCCAGCAGCCAACGGGGGGCGGGTTCACCCCTCCACTTT
>TRBV7-6|.|TRBD1|15|TRBJ1-5
CASSLGGGGNQPQHF
TGTGCCAGCAGCTTAGGAGGGGGCGGCAATCAGCCCCAGCATTTT
>TRBV19|.|.|14|TRBJ1-1
CASSIGGPGTEAFF
TGTGCCAGTAGTATCGGGGGGCCGGGCACTGAAGCTTTCTTT